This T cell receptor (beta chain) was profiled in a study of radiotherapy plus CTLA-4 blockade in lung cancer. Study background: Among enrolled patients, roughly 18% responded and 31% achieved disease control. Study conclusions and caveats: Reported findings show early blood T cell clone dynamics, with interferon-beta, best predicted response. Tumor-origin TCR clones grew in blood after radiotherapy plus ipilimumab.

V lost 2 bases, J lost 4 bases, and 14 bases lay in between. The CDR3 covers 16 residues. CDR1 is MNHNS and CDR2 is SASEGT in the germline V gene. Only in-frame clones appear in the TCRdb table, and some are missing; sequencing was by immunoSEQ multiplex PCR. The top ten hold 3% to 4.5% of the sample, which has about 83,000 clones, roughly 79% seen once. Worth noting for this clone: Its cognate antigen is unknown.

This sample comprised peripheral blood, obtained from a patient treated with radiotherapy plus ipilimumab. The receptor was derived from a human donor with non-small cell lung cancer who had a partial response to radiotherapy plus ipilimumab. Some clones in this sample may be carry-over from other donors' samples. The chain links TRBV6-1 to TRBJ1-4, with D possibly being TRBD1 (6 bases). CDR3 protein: CASSEYGHRDNEKLFF. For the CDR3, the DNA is TGTGCCAGCAGTGAATACGGGCACAGGGATAATGAAAAACTGTTTTTT.